Below are 7 T cell receptor beta chains sequenced from a single sample in a study of T-cell memory formation after mild COVID-19. Each CDR3 protein gets one entry after TCRdb re-called the 5' RACE reads with MiXCR. The data show a few hundred thousand distinct CDR3 sequences, over 8.5% seen once. The sequenced material came from PBMCs or a T cell subset sorted from them (not recorded which). These receptor sequences come from a man between 18 and 29 years old who had mild COVID-19 (a few samples of this study predate the infection). Cell type and time point are not known.

V and J are TRBV7-9 and TRBJ1-2; D gene uncertain. CDR1 SEHNR and CDR2 FQNEAQ come from the germline V gene (reference sequence). V lost 3 bases to trimming and J lost 3 bases, with 11 bases between them. This CDR3 contains 14 residues. Here the CDR3 DNA reads TGTGCCAGCAGCTTGTCGGGTGCAGACTATGGCTACACCTTC. The encoded protein is CASSLSGADYGYTF.

This clonotype turned up a few times. J is TRBJ2-3 and V is TRBV5-8; the match to TRBD1 covers 8 bases. Unmatched junction bases numbered 7, after V lost 4 bases and J lost 3 bases. This CDR3 region has 15 residues. The germline CDR1 and CDR2 sequences are SGHTS and YDEGEE. CDR3 DNA sequence: TGTGCCAGCAGCCACGGACAGGGAGGAACAGATACGCAGTATTTT. Translating gives CASSHGQGGTDTQYF.

V usage is TRBV6-2 or TRBV6-3 and J usage is TRBJ2-5; 8 bases are shared with TRBD2. CDR1 and CDR2 from the germline V gene are MNHEY and SVGEGT. V was pared by 4 bases and J by 6 bases, with 7 bases of the junction left unmatched. There are 14 residues in the CDR3. CDR3: CASSSSGGPKTQYF. CDR3 in DNA: TGTGCCAGCAGTTCCTCGGGGGGGCCGAAGACCCAGTACTTC.

This chain joins TRBV12-3 or TRBV12-4 and TRBJ2-7, with 8 bases matching TRBD1. The CDR3 sequence is 15 residues long. V shed 7 bases and J 0 bases; nucleotides not matched to a gene: 8. The CDR3 region is CASKTGASPSYEQYF. The CDR3 region has the DNA TGTGCCAGCAAGACAGGGGCCTCCCCCTCCTACGAGCAGTACTTC.

In its sample, this clonotype was seen a few times. The CDR3 protein is CATLKPTSYEQFF. DNA of the CDR3: TGCGCCACCTTAAAGCCGACTAGCTATGAGCAGTTCTTC. The V call is TRBV10-2, the J call TRBJ2-1; 7 nucleotides match TRBD2. Germline lookup yields CDR1 WSHSY and CDR2 SAAADI. V shed 10 bases and J 8 bases; nucleotides not matched to a gene: 11. The CDR3 spans 13 residues.

The chain couples TRBV7-2 to TRBJ2-3; the match to TRBD2 covers 11 bases. CDR1 and CDR2 (germline): SGHTA, FQGNSA. The CDR3 is made up of 16 amino acids. With 3 bases clipped from V and 4 bases from J, the junction kept 6 bases outside the gene matches. Written as DNA, the CDR3 is TGTGCCAGCAGCTTCCTAGCGGGGGGTGGGGCAGATACGCAGTATTTT. Its protein is CASSFLAGGGADTQYF.

This clonotype was seen many times. The V and J genes are TRBV7-3 and TRBJ1-1, with D possibly TRBD1 on 5 matching bases. V dropped 4 bases and J dropped 6 bases, with 15 bases sitting between them. CDR3 length equals 14 residues. From germline, CDR1 is SGHTA and CDR2 FQGTGA. The CDR3 loop reads CASSWGLLGSEAFF. DNA for the CDR3: TGTGCCAGCAGCTGGGGCCTTCTGGGATCTGAAGCTTTCTTT.